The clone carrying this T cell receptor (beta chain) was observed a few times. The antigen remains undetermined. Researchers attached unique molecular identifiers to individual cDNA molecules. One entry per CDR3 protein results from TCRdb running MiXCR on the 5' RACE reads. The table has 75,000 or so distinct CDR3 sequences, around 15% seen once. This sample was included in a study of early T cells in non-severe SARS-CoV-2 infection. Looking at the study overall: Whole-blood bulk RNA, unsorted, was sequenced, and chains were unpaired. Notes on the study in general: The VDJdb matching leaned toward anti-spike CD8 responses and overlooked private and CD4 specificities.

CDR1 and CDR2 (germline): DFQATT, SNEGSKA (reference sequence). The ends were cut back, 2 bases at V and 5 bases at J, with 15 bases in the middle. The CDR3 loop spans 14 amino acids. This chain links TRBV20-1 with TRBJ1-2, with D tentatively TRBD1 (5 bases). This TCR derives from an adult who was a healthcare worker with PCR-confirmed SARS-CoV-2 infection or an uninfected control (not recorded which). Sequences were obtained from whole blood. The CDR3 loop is CSARPGTASYGYTF. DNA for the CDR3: TGCAGTGCTAGACCTGGGACGGCGTCTTATGGCTACACCTTC.